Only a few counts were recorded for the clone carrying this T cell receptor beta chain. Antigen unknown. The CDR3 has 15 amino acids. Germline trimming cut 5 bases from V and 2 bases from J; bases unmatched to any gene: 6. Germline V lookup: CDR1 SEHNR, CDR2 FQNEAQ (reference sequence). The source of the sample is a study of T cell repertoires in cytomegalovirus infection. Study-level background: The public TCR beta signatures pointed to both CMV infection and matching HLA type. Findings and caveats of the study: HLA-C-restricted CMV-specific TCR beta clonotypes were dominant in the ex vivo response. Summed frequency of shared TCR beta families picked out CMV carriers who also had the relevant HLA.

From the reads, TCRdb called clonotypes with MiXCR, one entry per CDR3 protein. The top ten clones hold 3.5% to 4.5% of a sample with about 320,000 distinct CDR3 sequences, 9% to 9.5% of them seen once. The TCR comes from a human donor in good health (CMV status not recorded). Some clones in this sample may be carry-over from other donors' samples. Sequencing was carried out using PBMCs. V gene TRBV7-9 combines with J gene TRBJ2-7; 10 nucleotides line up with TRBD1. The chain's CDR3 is CASSLWDRGTYEQYF. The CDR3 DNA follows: TGTGCCAGCAGCCTATGGGACAGGGGAACCTACGAGCAGTACTTC.